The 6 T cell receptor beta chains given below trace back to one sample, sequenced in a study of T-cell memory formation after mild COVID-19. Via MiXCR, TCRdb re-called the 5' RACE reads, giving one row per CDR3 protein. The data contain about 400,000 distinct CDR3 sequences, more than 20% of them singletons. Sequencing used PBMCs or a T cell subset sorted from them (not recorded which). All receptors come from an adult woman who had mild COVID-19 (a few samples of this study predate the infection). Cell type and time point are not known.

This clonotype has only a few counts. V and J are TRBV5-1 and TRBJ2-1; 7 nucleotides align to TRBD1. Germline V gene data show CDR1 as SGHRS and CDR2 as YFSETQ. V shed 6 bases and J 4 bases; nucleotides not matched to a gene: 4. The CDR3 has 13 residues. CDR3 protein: CASMETGYNEQFF. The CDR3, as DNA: TGCGCCAGCATGGAGACAGGGTACAATGAGCAGTTCTTC. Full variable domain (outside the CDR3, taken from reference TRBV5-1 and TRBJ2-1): KAGVTQTPRYLIKTRGQQVTLSCSPISGHRSVSWYQQTPGQGLQFLFEYFSETQRNKGNFPGRFSGRQFSNSRSEMNVSTLELGDSALYLCASMETGYNEQFFGPGTRLTVL.

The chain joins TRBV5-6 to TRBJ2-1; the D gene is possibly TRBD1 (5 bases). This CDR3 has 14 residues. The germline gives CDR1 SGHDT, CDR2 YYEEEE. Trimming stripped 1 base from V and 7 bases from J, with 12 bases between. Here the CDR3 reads CASSLWGAGNEQFF. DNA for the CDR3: TGTGCCAGCAGCTTGTGGGGCGCCGGGAATGAGCAGTTCTTC.

Here the CDR3 reads CASSGHGYGYTF. CDR3 sequence (DNA): TGTGCCAGCAGTGGACACGGTTATGGCTACACCTTC. The chain employs TRBV2 and TRBJ1-2; D is unclear. Germline V gene sequence: CDR1 SNHLY, CDR2 FYNNEI. The CDR3 length is 12 residues. V was pared by 4 bases and J by 5 bases, with 8 bases between. Full variable domain (outside the CDR3, taken from reference TRBV2 and TRBJ1-2): EPEVTQTPSHQVTQMGQEVILRCVPISNHLYFYWYRQILGQKVEFLVSFYNNEISEKSEIFDDQFSVERPDGSNFTLKIRSTKLEDSAMYFCASSGHGYGYTFGSGTRLTVV.

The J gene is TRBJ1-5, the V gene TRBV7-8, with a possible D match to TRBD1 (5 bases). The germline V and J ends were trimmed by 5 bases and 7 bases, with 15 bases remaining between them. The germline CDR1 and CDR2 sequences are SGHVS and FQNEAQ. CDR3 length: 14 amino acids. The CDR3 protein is CASSGISGGQPQHF. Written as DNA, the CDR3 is TGTGCCAGCAGCGGGATTTCGGGGGGACAGCCCCAGCATTTT.

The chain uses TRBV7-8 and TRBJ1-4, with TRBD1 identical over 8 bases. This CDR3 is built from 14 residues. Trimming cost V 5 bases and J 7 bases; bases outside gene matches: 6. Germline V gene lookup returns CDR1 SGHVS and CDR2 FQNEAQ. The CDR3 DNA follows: TGTGCCAGCAGCACCCGGACAGGGAGTGAAAAACTGTTTTTT. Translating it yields CASSTRTGSEKLFF.

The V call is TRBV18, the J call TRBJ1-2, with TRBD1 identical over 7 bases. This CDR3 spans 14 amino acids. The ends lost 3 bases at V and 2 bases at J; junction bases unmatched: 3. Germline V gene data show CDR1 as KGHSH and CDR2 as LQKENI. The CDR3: CASSPPGQNYGYTF. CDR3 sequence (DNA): TGTGCCAGCTCACCGCCGGGACAGAACTATGGCTACACCTTC.